This T cell receptor (beta chain) was documented in a study of spatial heterogeneity in lung cancer. Study-level findings and limits: The authors estimated that about 6.4% of tumor T cells were covered for alpha chains and 13% for beta chains. Expanded alpha and beta TCR counts within tumors tracked tumor mutation counts.

This clonotype was observed many times. Its antigen is unknown. Time point given: sample taken at primary tumor resection. V was pared by 1 base and J by 1 base, with 7 bases between. This CDR3 comprises 14 residues. The germline gives CDR1 SGHAT, CDR2 FQNNGV. One entry per CDR3 protein results from TCRdb running MiXCR on the 5' RACE reads. There are under 5,500 distinct CDR3 sequences in the sample; about 6.3% occur only once, and roughly 30% lies in the top ten. The material sequenced was lung tumor tissue, taken at surgery. The V and J genes are TRBV11-2 and TRBJ1-1, with D uncertain. The sequence was obtained from a male donor with early-stage non-small cell lung cancer. The CDR3 coding sequence is TGTGCCAGCAGCTTAGCATACACGAACACTGAAGCTTTCTTT. This sequence encodes CASSLAYTNTEAFF.